This is a list of T cell receptor beta chains from one sample in a study of neurological immune-mediated disorders. One entry per CDR3 protein results from TCRdb running MiXCR on the 5' RACE reads. The profile shows about 71,000 distinct CDR3 sequences, 4.5% to 5.5% of them singletons. The sample was PBMCs. The receptors were gathered from a man aged 25 to 40 with multiple sclerosis. Each CDR3 is given with its conserved first and last residue. Each record gives: J gene, V gene, clone size, D gene, CDR3 DNA, CDR3 protein. D genes are given only for firm matches. Clone sizes are given selectively: once, few, many, or a class where the clone is expanded.

>TRBJ2-1|TRBV28|few|TRBD2
TGTGCCAGCAGTGGCGGACTAGCGGGGACTACGAGAAATGAGCAGTTCTTC
CASSGGLAGTTRNEQFF
>TRBJ1-1|TRBV4-1|many|TRBD1
TGCGCCAGCAGTCCTTCCCGACAGGGACGGCCCGCAGGGGAATGGGCTGAAGCTTTCTTT
CASSPSRQGRPAGEWAEAFF
>TRBJ2-3|TRBV6-5|many|-
TGTGCCAGCAGCCGGGATTTTGCTAACACAGATACGCAGTATTTT
CASSRDFANTDTQYF
>TRBJ2-7|TRBV4-1|many|TRBD2
TGCGCCAGCAGATCTAGCGGGGGGGCCCACGAGCAGTACTTC
CASRSSGGAHEQYF
>TRBJ2-1|TRBV3-1|many|-
TGTGCCAGCAGCCGACAGGGCTGGGGAGGGGAGCAGTTCTTC
CASSRQGWGGEQFF
>TRBJ1-2|TRBV10-3|many|-
TGTGCCACCGGAACAGGGTATGGCTACACCTTC
CATGTGYGYTF
>TRBJ1-5|TRBV3-1|few|-
TGTGCCAGCAGCAACAGGGGCAATCAGCCCCAGCATTTT
CASSNRGNQPQHF
>TRBJ2-7|TRBV6-5|-|-
TGTGCCAGCAGTGACATCGCCCTCTACGAGCAGTACTTC
CASSDIALYEQYF
>TRBJ1-5|TRBV20-1|-|-
TGCAGTGCCACCCGGACCGCCGACCCCCAGAATTTT
CSATRTADPQNF
>TRBJ1-3|TRBV29-1|-|-
TGCAGCGTTTTGGGAGGCCAGGCGGACACCGGAAACACCATATATTTT
CSVLGGQADTGNTIYF
>TRBJ1-1|TRBV20-1|many|-
TGCAGTGCTAGAACGGACGGTGAAGCTTTCTTT
CSARTDGEAFF
>TRBJ1-2|TRBV27|-|-
TGTGCCAGCAGTCTTACAGGGAAAGGGTCCCTAGGCTACACCTTC
CASSLTGKGSLGYTF
>TRBJ2-3|TRBV9|-|-
TGTGCCAGCAGCGTAGGTAAACGGGGAGCGACAGATACGCAGTATTTT
CASSVGKRGATDTQYF
>TRBJ1-1|TRBV7-6|many|-
TGTGCCAGCAGCGGCCTACAGGCGGGCACTGAAGCTTTCTTT
CASSGLQAGTEAFF
>TRBJ2-3|TRBV5-1|-|-
TGCGCCAGCAGCTTTGGTTTGGGGGGCCAAGGAGATACGCAGTATTTT
CASSFGLGGQGDTQYF
>TRBJ1-2|TRBV5-1|-|-
TGCGCCAGCAGCTTGGCTGTTAACTATGGCTACACCTTC
CASSLAVNYGYTF
>TRBJ1-2|TRBV7-9|few|-
TGTGCCAGCAGCTTAGGATTTGAAGGACGGGCGAATGGCTACACCTTC
CASSLGFEGRANGYTF
>TRBJ1-2|TRBV4-1|few|-
TGCGCCAGCAGCCAAGATCCGGGGCTTGACTATGGCTACACCTTC
CASSQDPGLDYGYTF
>TRBJ2-1|TRBV4-1|few|-
TGCGCCAGCAGCCAACAGGCAGTGGGCTACAATGAGCAGTTCTTC
CASSQQAVGYNEQFF
>TRBJ1-1|TRBV20-1|many|TRBD1
TGCAGTGCTAGAGATCACAGGGGTGACACTGAAGCTTTCTTT
CSARDHRGDTEAFF
>TRBJ2-1|TRBV20-1|few|-
TGCAGTGCCAGGGGGGGTTACAATGAGCAGTTCTTC
CSARGGYNEQFF
>TRBJ2-5|TRBV20-1|many|TRBD1
TGCAGTGCTAGACGACAGGGACCGGAGACCCAGTACTTC
CSARRQGPETQYF
>TRBJ2-3|TRBV4-1|many|-
TGCGCCAGCAGCCAAACAAATAGGGGGGATACGCAGTATTTT
CASSQTNRGDTQYF
>TRBJ1-5|TRBV11-2|-|-
TGTGCCAGCAGCTTAGAGTCCCCACCCCTCGTATATAGCAATCAGCCCCAGAATTTT
CASSLESPPLVYSNQPQNF
>TRBJ1-4|TRBV5-1|medium-sized|-
TGCGCCAGCAGCCGAGGACAGAGAGATGAAAAACTGTTTTTT
CASSRGQRDEKLFF
>TRBJ1-1|TRBV5-1|many|-
TGCGCCAGCAGCCTGGTAAGGCAACAAACTGAAGCTTTCTTT
CASSLVRQQTEAFF